The entry that follows covers one TCR beta chain sequence. The antigen is unknown. This specimen belongs to a study of T cell responses to AZD1222 COVID-19 vaccine. Method: immunoSEQ multiplex PCR; TCRdb's copy keeps in-frame clones and lacks some. Altogether approximately 110,000 clones are present, about four fifths being singletons, with the ten largest covering 4% to 6%. The CDR3 contains 15 residues. Deletions cut 0 bases from V and 4 bases from J, with 9 bases between. CDR1 is LGHDT, CDR2 YNNKEL, per germline (reference sequence). Findings of the study overall: There were mostly white British donors and more females than males, and clonal diversity was possibly underestimated. Vaccine-associated CD4 TCRs spanned spike, dominant at 160-218 and 743-854.

Here the sequenced sample was peripheral blood, taken on day 0 of AZD1222 vaccination. The chain has TRBV3-1 (or the pseudogene TRBV3-2) and TRBJ2-2, with D perhaps matching TRBD2 (5 bases). This receptor was obtained from an adult in good health. CDR3 bases: TGTGCCAGCAGCCAAGATCACGGGATCACCGGGGAGCTGTTTTTT. Residues: CASSQDHGITGELFF.